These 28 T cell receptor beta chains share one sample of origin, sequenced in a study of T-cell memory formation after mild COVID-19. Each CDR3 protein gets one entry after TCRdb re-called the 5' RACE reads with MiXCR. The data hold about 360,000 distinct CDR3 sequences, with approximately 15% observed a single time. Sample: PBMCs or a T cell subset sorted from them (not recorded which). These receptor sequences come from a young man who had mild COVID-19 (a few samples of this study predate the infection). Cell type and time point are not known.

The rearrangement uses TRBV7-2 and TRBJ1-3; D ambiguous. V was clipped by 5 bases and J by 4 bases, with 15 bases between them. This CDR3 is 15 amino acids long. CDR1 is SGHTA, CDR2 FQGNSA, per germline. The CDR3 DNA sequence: TGTGCCAGCAGCCAATACGGCGGGATCGGAAACACCATATATTTT. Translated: CASSQYGGIGNTIYF.

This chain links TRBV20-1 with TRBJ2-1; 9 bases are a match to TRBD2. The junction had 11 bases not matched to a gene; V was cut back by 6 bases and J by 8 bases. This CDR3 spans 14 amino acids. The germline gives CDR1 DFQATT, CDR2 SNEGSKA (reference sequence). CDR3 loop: CSARGSGGPDEQFF. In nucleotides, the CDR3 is TGCAGTGCCCGGGGGAGCGGGGGGCCGGATGAGCAGTTCTTC.

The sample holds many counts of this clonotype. This CDR3 reads CASSLSGWDNIQYF. CDR3 DNA sequence: TGTGCCAGCAGTTTGTCCGGATGGGATAACATTCAGTACTTC. The gene calls are TRBV27 and TRBJ2-4; D not resolved. The CDR3 consists of 14 residues. Trimming cost V 3 bases and J 7 bases, with 13 bases left between them. From germline, CDR1 is MNHEY and CDR2 SMNVEV (reference sequence).

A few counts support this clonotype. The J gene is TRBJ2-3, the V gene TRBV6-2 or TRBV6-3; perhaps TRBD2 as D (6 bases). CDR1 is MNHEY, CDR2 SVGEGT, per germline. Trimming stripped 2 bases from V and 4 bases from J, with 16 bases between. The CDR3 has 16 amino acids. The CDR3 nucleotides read TGTGCCAGCAGTTACGAACCACTAGCCCGGTCAGATACGCAGTATTTT. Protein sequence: CASSYEPLARSDTQYF.

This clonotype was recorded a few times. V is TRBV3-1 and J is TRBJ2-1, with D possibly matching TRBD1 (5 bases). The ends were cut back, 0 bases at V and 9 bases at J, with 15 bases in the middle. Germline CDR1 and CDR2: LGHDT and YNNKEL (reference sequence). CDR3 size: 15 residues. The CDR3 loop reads CASSQDPTVSSEQFF. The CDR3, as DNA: TGTGCCAGCAGCCAAGACCCGACAGTCTCGAGTGAGCAGTTCTTC.

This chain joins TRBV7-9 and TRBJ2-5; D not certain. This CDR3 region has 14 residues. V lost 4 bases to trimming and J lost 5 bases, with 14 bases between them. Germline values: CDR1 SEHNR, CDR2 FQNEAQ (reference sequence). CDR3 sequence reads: CASSSNNRWETQYF. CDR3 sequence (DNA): TGTGCCAGCAGCTCAAACAATCGTTGGGAGACCCAGTACTTC.

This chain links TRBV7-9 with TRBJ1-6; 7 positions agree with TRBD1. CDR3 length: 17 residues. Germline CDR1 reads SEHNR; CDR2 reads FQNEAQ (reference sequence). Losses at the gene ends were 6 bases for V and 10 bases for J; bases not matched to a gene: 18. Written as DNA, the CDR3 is TGTGCCAGCAGGCAAAGTTATCGACAGGGTCTTAGCTCACCCCTCCACTTT. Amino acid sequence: CASRQSYRQGLSSPLHF.

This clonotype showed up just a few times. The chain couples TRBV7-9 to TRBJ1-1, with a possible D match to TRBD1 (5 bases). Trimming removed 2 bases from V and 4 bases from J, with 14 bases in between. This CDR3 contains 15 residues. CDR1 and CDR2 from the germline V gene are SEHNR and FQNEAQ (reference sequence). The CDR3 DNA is TGTGCCAGCAGCTTATCTGCTGGGGGACGCACTGAAGCTTTCTTT. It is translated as CASSLSAGGRTEAFF.

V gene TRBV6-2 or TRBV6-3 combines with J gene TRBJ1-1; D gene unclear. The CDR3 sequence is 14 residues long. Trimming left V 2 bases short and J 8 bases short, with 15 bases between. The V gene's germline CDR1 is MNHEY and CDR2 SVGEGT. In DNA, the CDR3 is TGTGCCAGCAGTTACGATCTCGAGGGCCCAGAAGCTTTCTTT. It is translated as CASSYDLEGPEAFF.

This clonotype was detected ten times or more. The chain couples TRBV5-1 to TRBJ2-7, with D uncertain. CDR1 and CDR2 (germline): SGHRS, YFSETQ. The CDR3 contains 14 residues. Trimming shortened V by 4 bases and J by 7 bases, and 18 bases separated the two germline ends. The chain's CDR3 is CASSRGPTGEEQYV. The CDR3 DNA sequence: TGCGCCAGCAGCAGAGGACCCACTGGGGAAGAGCAGTACGTC.

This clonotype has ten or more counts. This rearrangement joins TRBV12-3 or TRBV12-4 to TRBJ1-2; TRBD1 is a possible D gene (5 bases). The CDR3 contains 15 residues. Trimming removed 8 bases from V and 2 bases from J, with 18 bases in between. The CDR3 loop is CASRLRGRENYGYTF. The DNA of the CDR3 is TGTGCCAGCCGATTAAGGGGCAGAGAGAACTATGGCTACACCTTC.

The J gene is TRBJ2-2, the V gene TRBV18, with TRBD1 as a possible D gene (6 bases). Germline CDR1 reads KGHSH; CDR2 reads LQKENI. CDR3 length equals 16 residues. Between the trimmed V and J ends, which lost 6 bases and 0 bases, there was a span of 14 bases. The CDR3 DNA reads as TGTGCCAGCTCTCTGGGGGCACCGACGAACACCGGGGAGCTGTTTTTT. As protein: CASSLGAPTNTGELFF.

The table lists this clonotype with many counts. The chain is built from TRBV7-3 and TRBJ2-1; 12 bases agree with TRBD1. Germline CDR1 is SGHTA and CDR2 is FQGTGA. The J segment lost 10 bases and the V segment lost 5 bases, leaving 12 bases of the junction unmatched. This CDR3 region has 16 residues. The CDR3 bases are TGTGCCAGCAGCCCCATCCCGGGACAGGGGGCTCGGGAGCAGTTCTTC. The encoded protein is CASSPIPGQGAREQFF.

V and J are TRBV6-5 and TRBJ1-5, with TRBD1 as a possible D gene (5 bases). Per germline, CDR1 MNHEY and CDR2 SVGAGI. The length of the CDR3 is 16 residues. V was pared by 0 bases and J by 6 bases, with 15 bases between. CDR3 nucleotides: TGTGCCAGCAGTTACTCGAGTCCTTATGGGGGTCAGCCCCAGCATTTT. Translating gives CASSYSSPYGGQPQHF.

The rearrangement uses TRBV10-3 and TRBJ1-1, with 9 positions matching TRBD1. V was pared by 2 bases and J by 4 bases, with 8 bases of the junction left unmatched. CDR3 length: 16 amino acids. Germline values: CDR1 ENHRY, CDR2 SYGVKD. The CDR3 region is CAISEDSGTGTTEAFF. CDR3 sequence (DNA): TGTGCCATCAGTGAGGACTCCGGGACAGGGACCACTGAAGCTTTCTTT.

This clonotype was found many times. The CDR3 nucleotides are TGCGCCAGCAGCCAAGGCCGAGTCCGGGCCTTCCAAGAGACCCAGTACTTC. It yields the protein CASSQGRVRAFQETQYF. The chain is built from TRBV4-3 and TRBJ2-5; no clear D. The CDR3 loop spans 17 amino acids. V lost 1 base to trimming and J lost 1 base, with 16 bases between them. Germline V gene lookup returns CDR1 LGHNA and CDR2 YSLEER.

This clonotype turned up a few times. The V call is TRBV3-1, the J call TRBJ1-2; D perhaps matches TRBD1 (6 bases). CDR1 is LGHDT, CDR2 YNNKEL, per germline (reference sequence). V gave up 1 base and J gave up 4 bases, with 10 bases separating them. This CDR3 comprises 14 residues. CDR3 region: CASSQVQGSYGYTF. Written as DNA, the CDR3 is TGTGCCAGCAGCCAAGTTCAGGGGAGCTATGGCTACACCTTC.

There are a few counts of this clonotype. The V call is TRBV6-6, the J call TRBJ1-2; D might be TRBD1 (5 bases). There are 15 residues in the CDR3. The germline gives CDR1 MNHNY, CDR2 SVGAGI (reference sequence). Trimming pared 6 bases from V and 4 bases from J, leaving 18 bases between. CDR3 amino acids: CASSPRGHGLYGYTF. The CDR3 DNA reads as TGTGCCAGCAGCCCCCGAGGACACGGACTCTATGGCTACACCTTC.

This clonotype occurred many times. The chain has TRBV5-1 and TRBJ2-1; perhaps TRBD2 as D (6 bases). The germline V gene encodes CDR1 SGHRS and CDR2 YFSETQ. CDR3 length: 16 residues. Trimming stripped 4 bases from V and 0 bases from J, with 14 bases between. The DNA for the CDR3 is TGCGCCAGCAGCCTGGCTGGGACTTCCTCCTACAATGAGCAGTTCTTC. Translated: CASSLAGTSSYNEQFF.

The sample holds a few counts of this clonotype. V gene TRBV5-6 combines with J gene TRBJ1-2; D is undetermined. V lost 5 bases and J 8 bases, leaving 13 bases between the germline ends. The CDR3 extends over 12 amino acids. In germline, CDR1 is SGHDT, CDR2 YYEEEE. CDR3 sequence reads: CASSRPIWGYTF. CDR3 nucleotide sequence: TGTGCCAGCAGTCGGCCTATCTGGGGCTACACCTTC.

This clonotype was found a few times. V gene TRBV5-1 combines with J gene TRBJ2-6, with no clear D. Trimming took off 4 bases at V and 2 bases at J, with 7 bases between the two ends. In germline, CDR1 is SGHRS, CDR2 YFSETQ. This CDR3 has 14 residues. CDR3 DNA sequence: TGCGCCAGCAGCATCCAGGCTGGGGCCAACGTCCTGACTTTC. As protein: CASSIQAGANVLTF.

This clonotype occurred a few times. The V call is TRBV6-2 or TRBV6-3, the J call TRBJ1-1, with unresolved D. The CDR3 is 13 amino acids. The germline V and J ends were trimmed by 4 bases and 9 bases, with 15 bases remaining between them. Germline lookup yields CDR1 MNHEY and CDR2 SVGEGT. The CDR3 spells CASSLNRGLKAFF. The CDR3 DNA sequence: TGTGCCAGCAGTTTGAACCGCGGCCTGAAAGCTTTCTTT.

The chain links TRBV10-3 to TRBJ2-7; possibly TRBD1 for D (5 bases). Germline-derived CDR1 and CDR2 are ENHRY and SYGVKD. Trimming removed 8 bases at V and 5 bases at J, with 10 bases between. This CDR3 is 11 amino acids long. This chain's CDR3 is CAIQGLHEQYF. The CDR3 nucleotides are TGTGCCATCCAGGGTCTCCACGAGCAGTACTTC.

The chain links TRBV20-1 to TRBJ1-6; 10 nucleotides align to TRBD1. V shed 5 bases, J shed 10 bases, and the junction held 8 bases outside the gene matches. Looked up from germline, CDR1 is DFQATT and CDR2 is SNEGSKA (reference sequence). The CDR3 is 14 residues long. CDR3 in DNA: TGCAGTGCTCTGGGACAGGGGAGTCGCTCACCCCTCCACTTT. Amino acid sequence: CSALGQGSRSPLHF.

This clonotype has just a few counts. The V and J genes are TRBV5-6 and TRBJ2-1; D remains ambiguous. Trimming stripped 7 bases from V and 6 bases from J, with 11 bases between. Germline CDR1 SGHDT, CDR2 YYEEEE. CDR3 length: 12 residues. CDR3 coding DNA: TGTGCCAGCCAAGAGGAAGCCAATGAGCAGTTCTTC. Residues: CASQEEANEQFF.

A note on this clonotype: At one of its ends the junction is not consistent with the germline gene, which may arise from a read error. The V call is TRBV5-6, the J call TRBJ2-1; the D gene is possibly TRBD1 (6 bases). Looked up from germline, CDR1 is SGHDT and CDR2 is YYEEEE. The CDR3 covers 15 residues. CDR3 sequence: CASNLGDTNYNEQFF. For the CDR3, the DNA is TGTGCCAGCAACTTGGGGGACACAAATTACAATGAGCAGTTCTTC.

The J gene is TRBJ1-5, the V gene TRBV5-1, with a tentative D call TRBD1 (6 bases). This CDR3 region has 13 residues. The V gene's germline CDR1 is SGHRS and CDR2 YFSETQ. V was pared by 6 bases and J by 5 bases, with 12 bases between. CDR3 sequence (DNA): TGCGCCAGCATATATTCAGGGGATCAGCCCCAGCATTTT. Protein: CASIYSGDQPQHF.

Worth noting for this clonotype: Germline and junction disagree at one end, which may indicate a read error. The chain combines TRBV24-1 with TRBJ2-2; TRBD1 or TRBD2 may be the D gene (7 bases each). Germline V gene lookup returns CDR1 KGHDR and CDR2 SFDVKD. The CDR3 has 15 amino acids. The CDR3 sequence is CATQAGGANTGELFF. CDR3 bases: TGTGCCACTCAGGCAGGGGGGGCAAACACAGGGGAGCTGTTTTTT.